Here is one T cell receptor beta chain with its context. The PCR made use of 60 Vbeta and 13 Jbeta primers. TCRdb's copy holds only in-frame clones and misses some; the assay was immunoSEQ multiplex PCR. In the table there are under 200,000 clones, roughly 80% of which are singletons. This specimen belongs to a study of cytomegalovirus exposure and HLA in healthy donors. This clonotype was obtained from a woman in her late teens or twenties in good health and CMV-seronegative. Sequenced sample: PBMCs.

CDR3 region: CASSLIGQGALETQYF. CDR3 nucleotides: TGCGCCAGCAGCTTGATAGGACAGGGGGCGTTGGAGACCCAGTACTTC. The chain recombines TRBV5-1 with TRBJ2-5; 11 positions match TRBD1. CDR1 and CDR2 from the germline V gene are SGHRS and YFSETQ. The CDR3 has 16 amino acids. The ends lost 1 base at V and 5 bases at J; junction bases unmatched: 7.